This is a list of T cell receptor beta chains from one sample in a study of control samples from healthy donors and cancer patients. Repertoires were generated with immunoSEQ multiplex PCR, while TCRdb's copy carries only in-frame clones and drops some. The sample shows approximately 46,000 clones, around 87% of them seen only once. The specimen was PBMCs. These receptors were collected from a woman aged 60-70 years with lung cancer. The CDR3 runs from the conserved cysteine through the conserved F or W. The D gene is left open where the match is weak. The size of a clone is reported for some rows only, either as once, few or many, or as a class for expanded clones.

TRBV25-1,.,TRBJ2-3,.,TGTGCCAGCAGTGGCAGGGTAACAGATACGCAGTATTTT,CASSGRVTDTQYF
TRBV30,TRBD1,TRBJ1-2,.,TGTGCCTGGAGTTACAAGACAGGGGGCGCGGATGGCTACACCTTC,CAWSYKTGGADGYTF
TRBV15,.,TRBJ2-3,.,TGTGCCACCAGCAGAGTGCGGCGGGCCCCAGATACGCAGTATTTT,CATSRVRRAPDTQYF
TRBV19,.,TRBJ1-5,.,TGTGCCAGTAGTATAGTAGGGGGGGCTCAGCCCCAGCATTTT,CASSIVGGAQPQHF
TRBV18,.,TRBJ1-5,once,TGTGCCAGCTCACCAAATAGCAATCAGCCCCAGCATTTT,CASSPNSNQPQHF
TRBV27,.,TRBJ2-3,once,TGTGCCAGCAGTTTAGCGGGCACAGATACGCAGTATTTT,CASSLAGTDTQYF
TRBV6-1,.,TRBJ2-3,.,TGTGCCAGCAGTGAAGTCGGGGATACGCAGTATTTT,CASSEVGDTQYF
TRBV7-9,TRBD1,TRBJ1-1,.,TGTGCCAGCAGCTTAATGGGACAGTCGGATGAAGCTTTCTTT,CASSLMGQSDEAFF
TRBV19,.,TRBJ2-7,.,TGTGCCAGTACATCCGGGGGTCCTACCCCCTACGAGCAGTACTTC,CASTSGGPTPYEQYF
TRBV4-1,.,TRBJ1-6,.,TGCGCCAGCAGCCAAGAATTGGGACAACCTTTCCTTCCCCTCCACTTT,CASSQELGQPFLPLHF
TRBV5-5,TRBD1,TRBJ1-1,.,TGTGCCAGCAGCTTGGATAGGGGGCCGATGGGGGCTTTCTTT,CASSLDRGPMGAFF
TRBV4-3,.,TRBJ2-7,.,TGCGCCAGCAGCCAAGGGGGATCCTACGAGCAGTACTTC,CASSQGGSYEQYF
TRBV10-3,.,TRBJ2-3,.,TGTGCCATCAGTGAGTCTGAAGGGACGATGTCGCAGTATTTT,CAISESEGTMSQYF
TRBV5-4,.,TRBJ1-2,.,TGTGCCAGCAGCTTGACCAGTTATGGCTACACCTTC,CASSLTSYGYTF
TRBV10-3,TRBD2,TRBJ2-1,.,TGTGCCATCAAGGGGCTAGCGGGAGCCCCTTTTGATGAGCAGTTCTTC,CAIKGLAGAPFDEQFF
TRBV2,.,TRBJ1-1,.,TGTGCCAGCAGTGAATTAGGCAGCTTTGAAGCTTTCTTT,CASSELGSFEAFF
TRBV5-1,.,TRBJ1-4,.,TGCGCCAGCAGCGGACAAGGAGAGAATGAAAAACTGTTTTTT,CASSGQGENEKLFF
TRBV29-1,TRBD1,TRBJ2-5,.,TGCAGCGTATCGGATAGACAGGGGGCCGGAGAGACCCAGTACTTC,CSVSDRQGAGETQYF
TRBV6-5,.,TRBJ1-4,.,TGTGCCAGCAGTTACGGGCAGCATAATGAAAAACTGTTTTTT,CASSYGQHNEKLFF
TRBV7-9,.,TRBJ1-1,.,TGTGCCAGCAGCTTTCCCAGGGAAGGCACTGAAGCTTTCTTT,CASSFPREGTEAFF
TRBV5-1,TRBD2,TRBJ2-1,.,TGCGCCAGCAGCAATAAACGGACTAGCGAAAACAATGAGCAGTTCTTC,CASSNKRTSENNEQFF
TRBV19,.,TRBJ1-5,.,TGTGCCAGTAGTCAAGCCCCGACAGAGGGTCAGCCCCAGCATTTT,CASSQAPTEGQPQHF
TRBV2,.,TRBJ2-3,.,TGTGCCAGCAGTGATCCCACTCGAGGGATAGGAGGAGATACGCAGTATTTT,CASSDPTRGIGGDTQYF
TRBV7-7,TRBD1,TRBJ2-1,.,TGTGCCAGCAGCACGGACAGGGCATTTAGAAATGAGCAGTTCTTC,CASSTDRAFRNEQFF
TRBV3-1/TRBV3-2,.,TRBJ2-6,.,TGTGCCAGCAGCCCACAGTGCGCCCCCCCTATTCCTTGCTCTGGGGCCAACGTCCTGACTTTC,CASSPQCAPPIPCSGANVLTF
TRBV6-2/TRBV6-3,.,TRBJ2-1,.,TGTGCCAGCAGTGAGGCCCCGGACTCCGTGACCTATGAGCAGTTCTTC,CASSEAPDSVTYEQFF
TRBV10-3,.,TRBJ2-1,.,TGTGCCATAAAAATCGAGAGCTCCTACAATGAGCAGTTCTTC,CAIKIESSYNEQFF
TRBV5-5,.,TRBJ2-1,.,TGTGCCAGCAGCTTGTGGGAACAGGTCAACAATGAGCAGTTCTTC,CASSLWEQVNNEQFF